This record concerns one T cell receptor beta chain sequence. Its antigen is unknown. This entry belongs to a study of cytomegalovirus exposure and HLA in healthy donors. Study-wide results and limits: Of the V segments, some could not be distinguished, including TRBV6-2 and TRBV6-3, and were excluded. The listing of fewer than 200 TCR beta chains classed them as cytomegalovirus-associated. A later analysis showed HLA-associated TCR beta chains outstripping equally common others in clonal expansion.

Donors sampled were nominally healthy, though unrecorded immune exposures were likely. Germline assignment: CDR1 SQVTM and CDR2 ANQGSEA. The V gene lost 7 bases and the J gene lost 2 bases, with 15 bases spanning the gap. The CDR3 contains 13 residues. Use of 60 Vbeta and 13 Jbeta primers characterized the PCR. Profiling relied on immunoSEQ multiplex PCR, and the TCRdb table lists in-frame clones only, not all of them. Here the sample spans approximately 93,000 clones, 82% being singletons. The receptor comes from a man in his forties or fifties in good health and CMV-seronegative. Sequences were obtained from PBMCs. This chain connects TRBV29-1 to TRBJ2-7; possible D gene TRBD2, 5 bases. The CDR3 reads CSGTGGGTYEQYF. The CDR3, as DNA: TGCAGCGGAACCGGCGGAGGAACCTACGAGCAGTACTTC.